What follows are 15 T cell receptor beta chains derived from one specimen sequenced in a study of CXCR3-negative and CXCR3-positive naive CD8 T cells. TRB cDNA libraries were made by UMI-labeled 5' RACE. For each CDR3 protein, TCRdb gives one entry from its re-call of the 5' RACE reads, without DNA. Recorded for this sample: about 46,000 distinct CDR3 sequences. The sequenced sample was naive CXCR3- CD8+ T cells from blood. Subset: CD45RO-CCR7+CD27+CD95- naive CD8+ T cells lacking CXCR3 (TNR3-). The receptors were sampled from a human donor in good health. Some clones in this sample may be carry-over from other donors' samples.

The chain uses TRBV28 and TRBJ2-4; as DNA is missing, the TRBD1 call by TCRdb cannot be tested. This CDR3 spans 15 amino acids. Germline values: CDR1 MDHEN, CDR2 SYDVKM. CDR3 amino acids: CASSFRGVKRNIQYF.

CDR3 sequence: CSVGGGVSYNEQFF. V is TRBV29-1 and J is TRBJ2-1; without DNA, the TCRdb call of TRBD2 cannot be checked. The CDR3 spans 14 residues. Germline CDR1 is SQVTM and CDR2 is ANQGSEA.

This chain connects TRBV5-1 to TRBJ2-5; as DNA is missing, the TRBD1 call by TCRdb cannot be tested. CDR3 length: 17 amino acids. Per the germline V gene, CDR1 is SGHRS and CDR2 is YFSETQ. CDR3 residues: CASSQLWTGWAQETQYF.

The chain carries TRBV7-6 and TRBJ2-5. Germline V lookup: CDR1 SGHVS, CDR2 FNYEAQ. The CDR3 is 13 amino acids. The chain's CDR3 is CASSFLGLETQYF.

The genes are TRBV6-5 and TRBJ2-2; the D call from TCRdb, TRBD1, cannot be confirmed without DNA. The germline CDR1 and CDR2 sequences are MNHEY and SVGAGI. This CDR3 region has 16 residues. CDR3 residues: CASSYGPGVNTGELFF.

Frequency places this clonotype as medium-sized. The chain employs TRBV7-6 and TRBJ2-7; TCRdb names TRBD1, which stays unverified in the absence of DNA. The germline V gene has CDR1 SGHVS and CDR2 FNYEAQ. The CDR3 is 13 residues long. CDR3 region: CASSFGQGYEQYF.

V gene TRBV7-6 combines with J gene TRBJ2-7. The germline CDR1 and CDR2 sequences are SGHVS and FNYEAQ. CDR3 length: 15 amino acids. The CDR3 here is CASSLEVGQPYEQYF. Full variable domain (outside the CDR3, taken from reference TRBV7-6 and TRBJ2-7): GAGVSQSPRYKVTKRGQDVALRCDPISGHVSLYWYRQALGQGPEFLTYFNYEAQQDKSGLPNDRFSAERPEGSISTLTIQRTEQRDSAMYRCASSLEVGQPYEQYFGPGTRLTVT.

The chain recombines TRBV29-1 with TRBJ1-4. The germline gives CDR1 SQVTM, CDR2 ANQGSEA. The CDR3 consists of 15 residues. The CDR3 region is CSSPTSSWANEKLFF.

This sequence joins TRBV28 and TRBJ1-3; TCRdb's D call of TRBD1 is untestable without DNA. This CDR3 comprises 13 residues. In germline, CDR1 is MDHEN, CDR2 SYDVKM. The CDR3 is CASSPVGGNTIYF.

This sequence joins TRBV9 and TRBJ2-7; TCRdb names TRBD1, which stays unverified in the absence of DNA. The germline gives CDR1 SGDLS, CDR2 YYNGEE. This CDR3 is 15 amino acids long. This chain's CDR3 is CASSVGGTDSYEQYF. The full variable domain, its missing parts supplied by reference TRBV9 and TRBJ2-7, is DSGVTQTPKHLITATGQRVTLRCSPRSGDLSVYWYQQSLDQGLQFLIQYYNGEERAKGNILERFSAQQFPDLHSELNLSSLELGDSALYFCASSVGGTDSYEQYFGPGTRLTVT.

The chain employs TRBV6-5 and TRBJ2-5. The CDR3 consists of 14 residues. Germline CDR1 reads MNHEY; CDR2 reads SVGAGI. The CDR3 reads CASSYAEEGETQYF.

This chain uses TRBV4-2 with TRBJ2-1; no DNA is available, so the TRBD1 call from TCRdb remains unchecked. The length of the CDR3 is 15 residues. Germline CDR1 LGHNA, CDR2 YNFKEQ. The CDR3 protein is CASSQVGGGYNEQFF.

The chain joins TRBV27 to TRBJ2-7; TCRdb's assignment of TRBD1 cannot be checked, as there is no DNA. The CDR3 is 11 amino acids. In germline, CDR1 is MNHEY, CDR2 SMNVEV (reference sequence). CDR3 sequence reads: CACGRAYEQYF.

V usage is TRBV7-9 and J usage is TRBJ2-7; TCRdb names TRBD2, which stays unverified in the absence of DNA. The CDR3 extends over 17 amino acids. Germline CDR1 and CDR2: SEHNR and FQNEAQ (reference sequence). CDR3 loop: CASSLGGRGSYAYEQYF.

The rearrangement uses TRBV21-1 and TRBJ2-5; TCRdb reports TRBD2, a call that lacks DNA to check it against. TRBV21-1 is recorded as a pseudogene. This CDR3 region has 15 residues. The CDR3 region is CASSNWAIPKETQYF.